A selection of T cell receptor beta chains follows, all from one sample in a study of blood T cell repertoires in COVID-19. Using immunoSEQ multiplex PCR, the repertoire was profiled, and TCRdb retains in-frame clones only, with some absent. The table has some 80,000 clones, roughly 78% seen once; the top ten hold 5.4%. Sequenced: peripheral blood. All receptors derive from a woman of 80 years or more with active or convalescent COVID-19. The CDR3 runs from the conserved cysteine through the conserved F or W. The D gene is left open where the match is weak. The listing skips clone size in some rows; elsewhere it reads once, few, many or a size class.

TRBJ2-5	-	TRBV2	-	14	TGTGCCAGCAGTCCTTCCCTCATAGTTGAGACCCAGTACTTC	CASSPSLIVETQYF
TRBJ1-1	-	TRBV7-2	-	14	TGTGCCAGCAGCTTAGGAGTCCGGGGTGCTGAAGCTTTCTTT	CASSLGVRGAEAFF
TRBJ2-3	-	TRBV7-2	-	18	TGTGCCAGCAGCTTAGAAAGTATGGGGAAAGGGGACACAGATACGCAGTATTTT	CASSLESMGKGDTDTQYF
TRBJ1-1	-	TRBV14	-	14	TGTGCCAGCAGCCATTACAGGGAGTACACTGAAGCTTTCTTT	CASSHYREYTEAFF
TRBJ1-6	once	TRBV11-2	TRBD1	17	TGTGCCAGCAGCTTAGATCAGGGGGGCTCCTATAATTCACCCCTCCACTTT	CASSLDQGGSYNSPLHF
TRBJ2-3	-	TRBV30	TRBD1	14	TGTGCCTCAACCGGACAGGTAGATTGGGGTACGCAGTATTTT	CASTGQVDWGTQYF
TRBJ1-4	-	TRBV5-1	-	15	TGCGCCAGCAGCTTGGCCTCGGGTATGATTGAAAAACTGTTTTTT	CASSLASGMIEKLFF
TRBJ2-3	-	TRBV6-5	TRBD1	14	TGTGCCAGCAAAGCGACAGGGATTACAGATACGCAGTATTTT	CASKATGITDTQYF
TRBJ2-1	-	TRBV5-1	TRBD2	15	TGCGCCAGCAGCCCAAGCGGGAGCACCAACAATGAGCAGTTCTTC	CASSPSGSTNNEQFF
TRBJ1-1	-	TRBV5-1	-	15	TGCGCCAGCAGCTTGGTTGGCAGGGCCATCACTGAAGCTTTCTTT	CASSLVGRAITEAFF
TRBJ1-2	-	TRBV7-2	TRBD1	13	TGTGCCAGCAGCCGGACAGGGACGGGGGGCTACACCTTC	CASSRTGTGGYTF
TRBJ2-3	-	TRBV7-2	TRBD1	19	TGTGCCAGCAGCTTAAGGGCTAGGGGGCTCAAAACAGACACAGATACGCAGTATTTT	CASSLRARGLKTDTDTQYF
TRBJ2-1	once	TRBV15	TRBD2	14	TGTGCCACCAGTGGGAGGGCCTCCCTCCATGAGCAGTTCTTC	CATSGRASLHEQFF
TRBJ2-7	many	TRBV3-1/TRBV3-2	-	14	TGTGCCAGCAGAGCTAGCGACAACTCCTACGAGCAGTACTTC	CASRASDNSYEQYF
TRBJ1-2	-	TRBV6-2/TRBV6-3	TRBD1	13	TGTGCCAGCAGCCTACCAACAGGGGTTGGCTACACCTTC	CASSLPTGVGYTF
TRBJ2-1	-	TRBV19	TRBD1	15	TGTGCCAGTAGTGGGGACAGGGGACTTTACAATGAGCAGTTCTTC	CASSGDRGLYNEQFF
TRBJ1-6	-	TRBV7-9	TRBD1	16	TGTGCCAGCAGCTTAGCGACGGGACAGGGAAGGTCACCCCTCCACTTT	CASSLATGQGRSPLHF
TRBJ2-3	-	TRBV27	-	14	TGTGCCAGCAGTTTGTCAGCGAACGGATATACGCAGTATTTT	CASSLSANGYTQYF
TRBJ2-7	-	TRBV7-8	TRBD2	16	TGTGCCAGCAGCTTCCAAAGACTAGCTCTATCCTACGAGCAGTACTTC	CASSFQRLALSYEQYF
TRBJ2-3	-	TRBV9	TRBD2	18	TGTGCCAGCAGCGCCGGGACTAGCGGTTTTTCTAGCACAGATACGCAGTATTTT	CASSAGTSGFSSTDTQYF
TRBJ1-6	-	TRBV3-1/TRBV3-2	TRBD1	14	TGTGCCAGCAGCCAAATACAGGGGGAATCACCCCTCCACTTT	CASSQIQGESPLHF
TRBJ2-3	few	TRBV6-2/TRBV6-3	TRBD2	18	TGTGCCAGCAGTTACCCCTCTAGCGGGAGGGCTGTCACAGATACGCAGTATTTT	CASSYPSSGRAVTDTQYF
TRBJ2-2	-	TRBV9	TRBD2	16	TGTGCCAGCAGCGCCGTAGCGGGAGTTGGCACCGGGGAGCTGTTTTTT	CASSAVAGVGTGELFF
TRBJ1-1	-	TRBV12-5	-	12	TGTGCTAGTGGTTTGCATCGGGGTGAAGCTTTCTTT	CASGLHRGEAFF
TRBJ2-7	-	TRBV7-2	TRBD2	16	TGTGCCAGCAGCCACCGGGTCCTAAGCGGGACCTACGAGCAGTACTTC	CASSHRVLSGTYEQYF
TRBJ2-7	once	TRBV5-6	-	14	TGTGCCAGCAGCGTAACCGCTATGTTCTCCGAGCAGTACTTC	CASSVTAMFSEQYF
TRBJ2-7	-	TRBV19	-	13	TGTGCCAGTAGTCACAGTGGGTCCTACGAGCAGTACTTC	CASSHSGSYEQYF
TRBJ1-1	few	TRBV19	-	15	TGTGCCAGTAGTATAGGGGACATGGGATTTACTGAAGCTTTCTTT	CASSIGDMGFTEAFF
TRBJ2-1	-	TRBV4-1	TRBD2	16	TGCGCCAGCAGCACCCTAGGGACTAGCGGTTACAATGAGCAGTTCTTC	CASSTLGTSGYNEQFF
TRBJ1-2	-	TRBV5-1	TRBD1	18	TGCGCCAGCAGTATCGGACAGGGTTTAATTTCCGGAAGCTATGGCTACACCTTC	CASSIGQGLISGSYGYTF
TRBJ1-1	-	TRBV3-1/TRBV3-2	-	13	TGTGCCAGCAGCCCAAGAGGGGGTATTGAAGCTTTCTTT	CASSPRGGIEAFF
TRBJ1-5	-	TRBV19	-	12	TGTGCCAGTAGTACAGAGCGCCAGCCCCAGCATTTT	CASSTERQPQHF
TRBJ2-7	once	TRBV2	TRBD1	13	TGTGCCAGCTGGCCAGGGGGCCTGCTCGAGCAGTACTTC	CASWPGGLLEQYF
TRBJ1-1	-	TRBV7-9	-	13	TGTGCCAGCAGCTTAGGTGGTCAGGGAGGAGCTTTCTTT	CASSLGGQGGAFF
TRBJ2-7	-	TRBV19	TRBD1	15	TGTGCCAGTAGTATAGCCACGACAGGGGCCTACGAGCAGTACTTC	CASSIATTGAYEQYF
TRBJ1-5	-	TRBV4-2	-	14	TGTGCCAGCAGCCGTGGACAGAGCAATCAGCCCCAGCATTTT	CASSRGQSNQPQHF